These 15 T cell receptor beta chains were sequenced from one sample in a study of T cell responses to AZD1222 COVID-19 vaccine. Libraries were prepared by immunoSEQ multiplex PCR; TCRdb keeps only in-frame clonotypes and omits some of them. The sample contains 250,000 to 300,000 clones, 90% to 95% of which appear only once. This specimen consisted of peripheral blood, obtained 28 days after the second AZD1222 dose. The origin of the receptors is an adult who received the AZD1222 COVID-19 vaccine.

The chain is built from TRBV18 and TRBJ2-2; D is undetermined. This CDR3 has 12 residues. Deletions cut 3 bases from V and 6 bases from J, with 5 bases between. The germline gives CDR1 KGHSH, CDR2 LQKENI. The chain's CDR3 is CASSPGAGELFF. The CDR3 nucleotides are TGTGCCAGCTCACCTGGGGCCGGGGAGCTGTTTTTT. Full variable domain (remainder filled in from reference TRBV18 and TRBJ2-2): NAGVMQNPRHLVRRRGQEARLRCSPMKGHSHVYWYRQLPEEGLKFMVYLQKENIIDESGMPKERFSAEFPKEGPSILRIQQVVRGDSAAYFCASSPGAGELFFGEGSRLTVL.

The chain recombines TRBV4-2 with TRBJ2-7; 9 nucleotides align to TRBD2. J gave up 2 bases and V 0 bases, and 8 bases lay outside the gene matches. CDR3 length equals 17 residues. Germline values: CDR1 LGHNA, CDR2 YNFKEQ. The CDR3 is CASSQDQASGVTYEQYF. The CDR3 DNA is TGTGCCAGCAGCCAAGATCAGGCTAGCGGGGTGACCTACGAGCAGTACTTC.

A few counts support this clone. The chain links TRBV5-4 to TRBJ1-1, with 8 bases that match TRBD1. This CDR3 has 17 amino acids. CDR1 and CDR2 (germline): SGHNT, YYREEE (reference sequence). J was trimmed by 5 bases and V by 5 bases; bases with no gene match: 17. CDR3 residues: CASRPEIQGAWRTEAFF. CDR3 in DNA: TGTGCCAGCAGGCCGGAGATCCAGGGGGCTTGGCGGACTGAAGCTTTCTTT.

The chain has TRBV9 and TRBJ2-1, with TRBD2 matching over 12 bases. The CDR3 sequence is 17 residues long. In germline, CDR1 is SGDLS, CDR2 YYNGEE. J lost 9 bases, V lost 2 bases, and 12 bases had no gene match. CDR3 residues: CASSVAPLAGGQGEQFF. CDR3 sequence (DNA): TGTGCCAGCAGCGTCGCCCCCCTAGCGGGAGGGCAGGGTGAGCAGTTCTTC.

This chain connects TRBV7-2 to TRBJ2-7; D possibly corresponds to TRBD2 (6 bases). Germline values: CDR1 SGHTA, CDR2 FQGNSA. The V and J ends lost 5 bases and 4 bases respectively, with 18 bases between them. This CDR3 is 15 amino acids long. The CDR3 loop reads CASSPRGGKQYEQYF. In DNA, the CDR3 is TGTGCCAGCAGCCCCCGCGGCGGGAAACAGTACGAGCAGTACTTC.

This rearrangement joins TRBV3-1 (or the pseudogene TRBV3-2) to TRBJ2-1; D call uncertain. The CDR3 loop spans 13 amino acids. CDR1 LGHDT and CDR2 YNNKEL come from the germline V gene (reference sequence). Trimming removed 0 bases at V and 4 bases at J, with 4 bases between. CDR3 bases: TGTGCCAGCAGCCAAGACTGGTACAATGAGCAGTTCTTC. It is translated as CASSQDWYNEQFF.

This chain uses TRBV11-2 with TRBJ2-7, with D unresolved. Germline V CDR1 and CDR2: SGHAT, FQNNGV. The CDR3 spans 15 residues. The V and J ends lost 0 bases and 1 base respectively, with 10 bases between them. CDR3 coding DNA: TGTGCCAGCAGCTTAGAGGTAGCCCTTTCCTACGAGCAGTACTTC. Translation: CASSLEVALSYEQYF.

The chain has TRBV5-6 and TRBJ1-2, with 7 bases identical to TRBD1. This CDR3 spans 13 amino acids. After removal of 4 bases from V and 6 bases from J, the junction contained 6 bases not matched to a gene. Germline assignment: CDR1 SGHDT and CDR2 YYEEEE. CDR3 sequence (DNA): TGTGCCAGCAGCCCAACGACAGGGAATGGCTACACCTTC. It is translated as CASSPTTGNGYTF.

The V and J genes are TRBV4-1 and TRBJ2-3, with D tentatively TRBD1 (5 bases). The CDR3 sequence is 14 residues long. Germline loops: CDR1 MGHRA, CDR2 YSYEKL. Trimming shortened V by 2 bases and J by 1 base, and 7 bases separated the two germline ends. CDR3 region: CASSQPTGTDTQYF. CDR3 coding DNA: TGCGCCAGCAGCCAACCGACAGGCACAGATACGCAGTATTTT.

The J gene is TRBJ2-3, the V gene TRBV10-3, with 11 bases fitting TRBD2. V lost 4 bases and J lost 3; bases outside the gene matches: 3. Germline V gene lookup returns CDR1 ENHRY and CDR2 SYGVKD. This CDR3 contains 15 residues. CDR3 residues: CAISASSGRTDTQYF. The CDR3 region has the DNA TGTGCCATCAGTGCGTCTAGCGGGAGGACAGATACGCAGTATTTT.

This clone was seen more than once but under ten times. The CDR3 DNA reads TGTGCCAGCAGTGTGGGGGGAGACACAGATACGCAGTATTTT. Translation: CASSVGGDTDTQYF. The chain is built from TRBV2 and TRBJ2-3; D possibly corresponds to TRBD2 (6 bases). Germline V gives CDR1 SNHLY, CDR2 FYNNEI. There are 14 residues in the CDR3. The V end lost 4 bases, the J end lost 2 bases, and 10 bases lay between the germline ends.

The chain is built from TRBV15 and TRBJ2-2; maybe TRBD1 (6 bases). This CDR3 comprises 14 residues. V was shortened by 7 bases and J by 5 bases, with 14 bases between the two germline ends. CDR1 and CDR2 (germline): LNHNV, YYDKDF (reference sequence). The CDR3 sequence: CATTGTRRTGELFF. The CDR3 nucleotides are TGTGCCACCACCGGGACACGGAGGACCGGGGAGCTGTTTTTT.

The genes are TRBV4-1 and TRBJ2-1, with 8 bases identical to TRBD1. With 2 bases clipped from V and 9 bases from J, the junction kept 9 bases outside the gene matches. CDR1 and CDR2 (germline): MGHRA, YSYEKL. This CDR3 contains 15 residues. This CDR3 is CASSQFQGARVEQFF. CDR3 coding DNA: TGCGCCAGCAGCCAATTTCAGGGGGCCAGAGTTGAGCAGTTCTTC.

The sample holds one count of this clone. The CDR3 DNA sequence: TGTGCCAGCAGGGGCCGACAGGATCAGCCCCAGCATTTT. Its protein product is CASRGRQDQPQHF. The V gene is TRBV12-3 or TRBV12-4, the J gene TRBJ1-5, with D possibly matching TRBD1 (6 bases). CDR3 size: 13 residues. With 6 bases removed from V and 5 bases from J, the gap between germline ends came to 11 bases.

J is TRBJ1-1 and V is TRBV4-3; D unresolved. Germline CDR1 reads LGHNA; CDR2 reads YSLEER. The CDR3 spans 15 residues. The V and J ends lost 4 bases and 1 base respectively, with 13 bases between them. CDR3 nucleotides: TGCGCCAGCAGCCCCCGGGGAGGCTCGAACACTGAAGCTTTCTTT. Its translation is CASSPRGGSNTEAFF.